The next 31 T cell receptor beta chains were all read from a single sample in a study of beta chain features in type 1 diabetes. Expressed TCRB transcripts were sequenced, since all the RNA that had been isolated was reverse transcribed. Sequenced by immunoSEQ multiplex PCR; TCRdb stores in-frame clones only, minus some. The top ten clones hold roughly 1.4% of a sample with some 220,000 clones, under 13% of them seen once. Material for sequencing was central memory CD4+ T cells from blood. The origin of the receptors is a man aged 18-30 years in good health.

This chain links TRBV5-4 with TRBJ2-7; tentative D call: TRBD1 (6 bases). Looked up from germline, CDR1 is SGHNT and CDR2 is YYREEE (reference sequence). V was pared by 4 bases and J by 0 bases, with 14 bases between. The CDR3 consists of 15 residues. The CDR3 sequence is CASSNSGHRSYEQYF. DNA of the CDR3: TGTGCCAGCAGCAACTCGGGACACCGCTCCTACGAGCAGTACTTC. Combining the CDR3 with reference TRBV5-4 and TRBJ2-7 gives the whole variable domain ETGVTQSPTHLIKTRGQQVTLRCSSQSGHNTVSWYQQALGQGPQFIFQYYREEENGRGNFPPRFSGLQFPNYSSELNVNALELDDSALYLCASSNSGHRSYEQYFGPGTRLTVT.

The chain is built from TRBV9 and TRBJ2-1; D may be TRBD2 (5 bases). There are 17 residues in the CDR3. CDR1 and CDR2 from the germline V gene are SGDLS and YYNGEE. Trimming shortened V by 0 bases and J by 0 bases, and 13 bases separated the two germline ends. DNA for the CDR3: TGTGCCAGCAGCGTAGCGGTCGGGGTCAGCTCCTACAATGAGCAGTTCTTC. Protein product: CASSVAVGVSSYNEQFF. Full variable domain (outside the CDR3, taken from reference TRBV9 and TRBJ2-1): DSGVTQTPKHLITATGQRVTLRCSPRSGDLSVYWYQQSLDQGLQFLIQYYNGEERAKGNILERFSAQQFPDLHSELNLSSLELGDSALYFCASSVAVGVSSYNEQFFGPGTRLTVL.

This rearrangement joins TRBV27 to TRBJ2-1; D is uncertain. There are 12 residues in the CDR3. Germline assignment: CDR1 MNHEY and CDR2 SMNVEV (reference sequence). Trimming removed 6 bases from V and 2 bases from J, with 5 bases in between. The CDR3 nucleotides read TGTGCCAGCAGCGGGCCCTACAATGAGCAGTTCTTC. Its protein is CASSGPYNEQFF.

The chain is built from TRBV28 and TRBJ2-1; TRBD2 agrees at 8 bases. Trimming removed 0 bases from V and 7 bases from J; junction bases left unmatched: 11. Germline V CDR1 and CDR2: MDHEN, SYDVKM. CDR3 length: 17 amino acids. As DNA, the CDR3 is TGTGCCAGCAGTTTATGGGCGGGAGGCCGGGTGGGGAATGAGCAGTTCTTC. Residues: CASSLWAGGRVGNEQFF.

There are many counts of this clone. The chain carries TRBV29-1 and TRBJ1-5; D is unclear. The V gene lost 3 bases and the J gene lost 7 bases, with 13 bases spanning the gap. This CDR3 spans 13 amino acids. Per the germline V gene, CDR1 is SQVTM and CDR2 is ANQGSEA. CDR3 nucleotides: TGCAGCGTTGAGACCGCCACGGGGCAGCCCCAGCATTTT. Translated, it gives CSVETATGQPQHF.

This clone was seen only a few times. V gene TRBV6-6 combines with J gene TRBJ2-3; TRBD1 aligns across 7 bases. There are 15 residues in the CDR3. Germline-derived CDR1 and CDR2 are MNHNY and SVGAGI (reference sequence). With V trimmed by 4 bases and J by 8 bases, 12 bases remained unmatched. CDR3 DNA: TGTGCCAGCAGTTCTAGACAGGGTCGGTTGGGTACGCAGTATTTT. Amino acids: CASSSRQGRLGTQYF.

J is TRBJ2-7 and V is TRBV30, with D tentatively TRBD2 (5 bases). The CDR3 contains 14 residues. Trimming cost V 2 bases and J 0 bases, with 11 bases left between them. CDR1 GTSNPN and CDR2 SVGIG come from the germline V gene (reference sequence). The CDR3 loop reads CAWSPGLSSYEQYF. The CDR3 nucleotides read TGTGCCTGGAGTCCAGGACTGAGCTCCTACGAGCAGTACTTC.

Many counts were recorded for this clone. CDR3 DNA: TGCAGCGTTGCGAGTCCTGGCGGGGAGCTGTTTTTT. Protein sequence: CSVASPGGELFF. The V and J genes are TRBV29-1 and TRBJ2-2; no firm D call. This CDR3 is built from 12 residues. Between the trimmed V and J ends, which lost 4 bases and 7 bases, there was a span of 10 bases. Germline-derived CDR1 and CDR2 are SQVTM and ANQGSEA.

The genes are TRBV9 and TRBJ2-3; 10 nucleotides line up with TRBD2. J lost 8 bases, V lost 7 bases, and 10 bases had no gene match. Germline CDR1 and CDR2: SGDLS and YYNGEE. The CDR3 has 14 residues. CDR3 sequence reads: CASGAGGPGGTQYF. The CDR3 DNA reads TGTGCCAGCGGAGCGGGAGGGCCGGGCGGTACGCAGTATTTT. Based on the CDR3 plus reference TRBV9 and TRBJ2-3, the full variable domain is DSGVTQTPKHLITATGQRVTLRCSPRSGDLSVYWYQQSLDQGLQFLIQYYNGEERAKGNILERFSAQQFPDLHSELNLSSLELGDSALYFCASGAGGPGGTQYFGPGTRLTVL.

The chain has TRBV7-3 and TRBJ2-3; 8 positions agree with TRBD2. The CDR3 contains 14 residues. V shed 5 bases and J 5 bases; nucleotides not matched to a gene: 6. Germline V lookup: CDR1 SGHTA, CDR2 FQGTGA. The CDR3 DNA is TGTGCCAGCAGCGAAGCGGGAGCTGAAGATACGCAGTATTTT. Translated: CASSEAGAEDTQYF.

This clone was detected only a few times. The V call is TRBV7-8, the J call TRBJ2-1; 8 bases fit TRBD2. Germline V gene data show CDR1 as SGHVS and CDR2 as FQNEAQ. V shed 8 bases, J shed 0 bases, and the junction held 3 bases outside the gene matches. The CDR3 runs 14 residues. CDR3 sequence reads: CASGSGSSYNEQFF. In nucleotides, the CDR3 is TGTGCCAGCGGCAGCGGGAGCTCCTACAATGAGCAGTTCTTC.

The chain uses TRBV29-1 and TRBJ2-3, with TRBD2 matching over 8 bases. The CDR3 loop spans 15 amino acids. Trimming took 2 bases from V and 0 from J; bases not matched to a gene: 4. Germline CDR1 is SQVTM and CDR2 is ANQGSEA. This CDR3 reads CSVETSGTSTDTQYF. CDR3 DNA: TGCAGCGTTGAAACTAGCGGCACCAGCACAGATACGCAGTATTTT.

The rearrangement uses TRBV19 and TRBJ2-3, with 9 bases lining up with TRBD2. CDR3 length: 14 residues. J lost 5 bases, V lost 10 bases, and 10 bases had no gene match. CDR1 and CDR2 from the germline V gene are LNHDA and SQIVND (reference sequence). CDR3 coding DNA: TGTGCCACATGGACTAGCGTTTCCAGAGATACGCAGTATTTT. The encoded protein is CATWTSVSRDTQYF.

This clone turned up a few times. An end of the junction does not agree with germline; a read error may underlie this. V and J are TRBV7-7 and TRBJ2-1; D tentatively fits TRBD1 or TRBD2 (5 bases each). The CDR3 extends over 14 amino acids. The germline CDR1 and CDR2 sequences are SSHAT and FNYEAQ (reference sequence). The CDR3 loop reads CASSLDGAYNEQFF. Written as DNA, the CDR3 is TGTGCTAGCAGCTTGGACGGGGCTTACAATGAGCAGTTCTTC.

The rearrangement joins TRBV2 to TRBJ2-1; 7 bases agree with TRBD2. The germline V gene has CDR1 SNHLY and CDR2 FYNNEI. The V segment lost 3 bases and the J segment 8 bases; nucleotides outside the gene matches: 13. The CDR3 covers 16 residues. The DNA of the CDR3 is TGTGCCAGCAGTGACTCTGCCGGGCGGGAGAAACATGAGCAGTTCTTC. This encodes CASSDSAGREKHEQFF.

The chain has TRBV18 and TRBJ2-5; possibly TRBD2 for D (5 bases). The V end was cut by 2 bases, the J end by 1 base, with 11 bases between. Germline V CDR1 and CDR2: KGHSH, LQKENI. The CDR3 covers 15 residues. This CDR3 is CASSPFTGIQETQYF. In DNA form, the CDR3 reads TGTGCCAGCTCACCATTTACCGGGATCCAAGAGACCCAGTACTTC.

This clone occurred many times. The gene calls are TRBV10-3 and TRBJ1-2; D may be TRBD1 (6 bases). V lost 6 bases and J lost 8, with 13 bases in between. Germline V gives CDR1 ENHRY, CDR2 SYGVKD. CDR3 size: 12 residues. Here the CDR3 reads CAIRNRVGGYTF. CDR3 bases: TGTGCCATCAGAAACAGGGTAGGCGGCTACACCTTC.

In this sample, this clone turned up a few times. This chain links TRBV7-3 with TRBJ2-7; tentative D call: TRBD2 (5 bases). V was shortened by 2 bases and J by 7 bases, with 9 bases between the two germline ends. The CDR3 is 12 residues long. The germline V gene encodes CDR1 SGHTA and CDR2 FQGTGA. CDR3 sequence: CASSLFRREQYF. The DNA for the CDR3 is TGTGCCAGCAGCTTATTCAGGAGGGAGCAGTACTTC.

The chain links TRBV29-1 to TRBJ1-1; a possible D gene is TRBD1 (5 bases). CDR1 is SQVTM and CDR2 is ANQGSEA in the germline V gene. The CDR3 extends over 13 amino acids. Trimming took off 6 bases at V and 5 bases at J, with 16 bases between the two ends. The CDR3 coding sequence is TGCAGCGTCGGTCGTTGGGGCGAAACTGAAGCTTTCTTT. Translated, it gives CSVGRWGETEAFF. The variable domain in full, with the rest retrieved from reference TRBV29-1 and TRBJ1-1, is SAVISQKPSRDICQRGTSLTIQCQVDSQVTMMFWYRQQPGQSLTLIATANQGSEATYESGFVIDKFPISRPNLTFSTLTVSNMSPEDSSIYLCSVGRWGETEAFFGQGTRLTVV.

The chain combines TRBV10-3 with TRBJ1-2, with 9 bases identical to TRBD1. J lost 5 bases, V lost 8 bases, and 12 bases had no gene match. CDR1 is ENHRY, CDR2 SYGVKD, per germline. CDR3 length: 15 amino acids. CDR3 nucleotides: TGTGCCATCTCACAGGAACAGGGGGCCAATTATGGCTACACCTTC. This encodes CAISQEQGANYGYTF.

This clone has a handful of counts. The chain couples TRBV7-2 to TRBJ2-1, with D possibly matching TRBD1 (5 bases). The V gene lost 2 bases and the J gene lost 4 bases, with 12 bases spanning the gap. The CDR3 is made up of 15 amino acids. CDR1 and CDR2 (germline): SGHTA, FQGNSA. The CDR3 coding sequence is TGTGCCAGCAGCTTATGGCAGGGATCATACAATGAGCAGTTCTTC. It yields the protein CASSLWQGSYNEQFF.

This chain joins TRBV9 and TRBJ2-1, with D perhaps matching TRBD2 (6 bases). The CDR3 runs to 16 residues. V was trimmed by 0 bases and J by 10 bases, leaving 20 bases between them. Germline values: CDR1 SGDLS, CDR2 YYNGEE. The CDR3 nucleotides read TGTGCCAGCAGCGTAGTTCCAGCGGGCCGCCCCTCGGAGCAGTTCTTC. It codes for CASSVVPAGRPSEQFF. Full variable domain (outside the CDR3, taken from reference TRBV9 and TRBJ2-1): DSGVTQTPKHLITATGQRVTLRCSPRSGDLSVYWYQQSLDQGLQFLIQYYNGEERAKGNILERFSAQQFPDLHSELNLSSLELGDSALYFCASSVVPAGRPSEQFFGPGTRLTVL.

This clone has more than one count but fewer than ten. This chain joins TRBV7-2 and TRBJ2-1, with TRBD2 as a possible D gene (6 bases). Trimming took 7 bases from V and 5 from J, leaving 15 bases between them. CDR1 and CDR2 from the germline V gene are SGHTA and FQGNSA. This CDR3 has 14 residues. CDR3 coding DNA: TGTGCCAGCACCCCGCAGCGGGCTAACAATGAGCAGTTCTTC. This sequence encodes CASTPQRANNEQFF.

This clone was observed a few times. This sequence joins TRBV25-1 and TRBJ1-1, with a weak D call TRBD1 (5 bases). In germline, CDR1 is MGHDK, CDR2 SYGVNS. The CDR3 runs 14 residues. V lost 5 bases and J 4 bases, leaving 14 bases between the germline ends. The CDR3 coding sequence is TGTGCCAGCAGTATGATGGGGGGGACCACTGAAGCTTTCTTT. This gives the protein CASSMMGGTTEAFF.

The V and J genes are TRBV7-6 and TRBJ2-1; no definite D call. Per the germline V gene, CDR1 is SGHVS and CDR2 is FNYEAQ. This CDR3 has 15 residues. Trimming left V 2 bases short and J 0 bases short, with 8 bases between. Here the CDR3 reads CASSLLRSSYNEQFF. The CDR3 bases are TGTGCCAGCAGCTTACTCAGGAGCTCCTACAATGAGCAGTTCTTC.

This clone appeared once. The V call is TRBV9, the J call TRBJ1-1; TRBD1 is a possible D gene (6 bases). This CDR3 is 15 amino acids long. Trimming took 0 bases from V and 4 from J, leaving 13 bases between them. The germline gives CDR1 SGDLS, CDR2 YYNGEE. The CDR3 DNA is TGTGCCAGCAGCGTAGTGGCAGGGGCTGGCACTGAAGCTTTCTTT. Its protein product is CASSVVAGAGTEAFF.

Only a few counts were recorded for this clone. The chain couples TRBV4-2 to TRBJ1-5, with 11 bases that match TRBD1. Germline-derived CDR1 and CDR2 are LGHNA and YNFKEQ. With V trimmed by 4 bases and J by 7 bases, 3 bases remained unmatched. The CDR3 is made up of 14 amino acids. CDR3 nucleotides: TGTGCCAGCAGCCCGGGACAGGGGGAACAGCCCCAGCATTTT. Its protein is CASSPGQGEQPQHF.

The J gene is TRBJ1-1, the V gene TRBV5-1; possible D gene TRBD1, 6 bases. This CDR3 has 14 amino acids. Per the germline V gene, CDR1 is SGHRS and CDR2 is YFSETQ. Deletions cut 4 bases from V and 3 bases from J, with 13 bases between. The CDR3 nucleotides are TGCGCCAGCAGCGAACAGGGCGGGGACACTGAAGCTTTCTTT. Protein: CASSEQGGDTEAFF.

J is TRBJ2-2 and V is TRBV30; 10 bases are shared with TRBD2. The V segment lost 7 bases and the J segment 8 bases; nucleotides outside the gene matches: 7. The germline V gene encodes CDR1 GTSNPN and CDR2 SVGIG (reference sequence). The CDR3 runs to 13 residues. Here the CDR3 reads CAFRTSGGGELFF. CDR3 nucleotide sequence: TGTGCCTTCAGGACTAGCGGTGGGGGGGAGCTGTTTTTT.

A few counts support this clone. The chain combines TRBV2 with TRBJ2-1, with 9 bases matching TRBD2. The V gene end was trimmed by 8 bases and the J gene end by 1 base; junction bases not matched to a gene: 3. The CDR3 is made up of 14 amino acids. Germline values: CDR1 SNHLY, CDR2 FYNNEI. Written as DNA, the CDR3 is TGTGCCAGCCGGGCGGGGGGGTCCTACAATGAGCAGTTCTTC. It yields the protein CASRAGGSYNEQFF. Drawing the rest from reference TRBV2 and TRBJ2-1, the complete variable domain is EPEVTQTPSHQVTQMGQEVILRCVPISNHLYFYWYRQILGQKVEFLVSFYNNEISEKSEIFDDQFSVERPDGSNFTLKIRSTKLEDSAMYFCASRAGGSYNEQFFGPGTRLTVL.

This chain connects TRBV7-8 to TRBJ1-5; D may be TRBD1 (5 bases). The CDR3 spans 16 residues. CDR1 is SGHVS, CDR2 FQNEAQ, per germline. Trimming left V 5 bases short and J 1 base short, with 15 bases between. Here the CDR3 reads CASSQLVGRSNQPQHF. The CDR3 DNA is TGTGCCAGCAGCCAGTTGGTGGGGCGAAGCAATCAGCCCCAGCATTTT.